This T cell receptor beta chain is drawn from a study of glioma-infiltrating T cells. Whole-study context: Dexamethasone exposure before glioma surgery was limited to six or fewer days. Blood libraries targeted about 4- to 11-fold coverage of 1 million or so T cells. Study-wide points: A blood CDR3 motif signature was depleted in highly divergent patients. Gliomas, especially low-grade, showed above-expected tissue-blood divergence; non-neoplastic patients showed below.

This clonotype was picked up a small number of times. Its specificity is not known. TCR alpha and beta CDR3 regions were amplified from RNA using iRepertoire nested multiplex PCR. TCRdb fed the multiplex PCR reads into MiXCR, producing one record per CDR3 protein. Of approximately 400,000 distinct CDR3 sequences listed, 35% to 45% are singletons. Unmatched junction bases numbered 5, after V lost 4 bases and J lost 0 bases. Germline V lookup: CDR1 SGHRS, CDR2 YFSETQ. This CDR3 region has 17 residues. The source of this sequence is a human donor with low-grade glioma or glioblastoma, undergoing nonglioma brain surgery, or in good health (not recorded which). The rearrangement uses TRBV5-1 and TRBJ1-4; 11 bases fit TRBD1. Sequencing used glioma tissue, nonneoplastic brain tissue, or PBMCs (not recorded which). CDR3 region: CASSPGQGATTNEKLFF. The CDR3 coding sequence is TGCGCCAGCAGCCCAGGACAGGGGGCTACAACTAATGAAAAACTGTTTTTT.